Shown below are 16 T cell receptor beta chains from a single sample sequenced in a study of blood T cell repertoires in COVID-19 (dated by TCRdb to 2018 to 2021). The library relied on the immunoSEQ multiplex PCR assay. TCRdb carries this immuneACCESS record with in-frame sequences only. Its versions omit some clonotypes, under half of them owing to an unresolved V gene in the studies checked, with the rest unexplained. Here the sample has about 160,000 clones; approximately 90% occur a single time. The top ten constitute about 6.6% of the sample. The specimen sequenced was PBMCs or T cells enriched from blood (not recorded which). These receptors all come from a woman in her forties or fifties who had recovered from COVID-19.

The chain couples TRBV4-3 to TRBJ1-4, with a possible D match to TRBD1 (6 bases). The germline CDR1 and CDR2 sequences are LGHNA and YSLEER. With 0 bases removed from V and 3 bases from J, the gap between germline ends came to 14 bases. This CDR3 has 17 amino acids. This CDR3 reads CASSQERGSGSNEKLFF. DNA for the CDR3: TGCGCCAGCAGCCAAGAAAGGGGGTCAGGTTCTAATGAAAAACTGTTTTTT.

The gene calls are TRBV29-1 and TRBJ2-4; D is ambiguous. V lost 1 base, J lost 0 bases, and 4 bases lay in between. This CDR3 region has 13 residues. Per germline, CDR1 SQVTM and CDR2 ANQGSEA. CDR3 sequence reads: CSVEGIAKNIQYF. Written as DNA, the CDR3 is TGCAGCGTTGAAGGTATAGCCAAAAACATTCAGTACTTC.

The V call is TRBV18, the J call TRBJ2-5; 8 bases line up with TRBD2. The germline gives CDR1 KGHSH, CDR2 LQKENI. The CDR3 totals 16 residues. With V trimmed by 3 bases and J by 1 base, 7 bases remained unmatched. The CDR3 DNA reads as TGTGCCAGCTCACCCAATTTAGCGGGGCCCCAAGAGACCCAGTACTTC. Translating gives CASSPNLAGPQETQYF.

V is TRBV11-2 and J is TRBJ2-1; D is uncertain. Germline loops: CDR1 SGHAT, CDR2 FQNNGV. The V end lost 5 bases, the J end lost 0 bases, and 11 bases lay between the germline ends. This CDR3 comprises 15 residues. CDR3 sequence (DNA): TGTGCCAGCAGCCTTCACTACCGCTCCTACAATGAGCAGTTCTTC. Protein sequence: CASSLHYRSYNEQFF.

This rearrangement joins TRBV2 to TRBJ1-4, with 8 nucleotides matching TRBD1. Germline V CDR1 and CDR2: SNHLY, FYNNEI. J gave up 4 bases and V 7 bases, and 8 bases lay outside the gene matches. This CDR3 has 15 residues. CDR3 in DNA: TGTGCCAGCAAGGGCAGGGGGCTCAGTAATGAAAAACTGTTTTTT. Translation gives CASKGRGLSNEKLFF. The variable domain in full, with the rest retrieved from reference TRBV2 and TRBJ1-4, is EPEVTQTPSHQVTQMGQEVILRCVPISNHLYFYWYRQILGQKVEFLVSFYNNEISEKSEIFDDQFSVERPDGSNFTLKIRSTKLEDSAMYFCASKGRGLSNEKLFFGSGTQLSVL.

J is TRBJ2-4 and V is TRBV5-1; D possibly corresponds to TRBD2 (6 bases). The CDR3 length is 16 residues. Trimming removed 1 base at V and 3 bases at J, with 14 bases between. CDR1 and CDR2 (germline): SGHRS, YFSETQ. The CDR3 DNA reads TGCGCCAGCAGCTTGACCGGGAGTGTAGGCAAAAACATTCAGTACTTC. Translated, it gives CASSLTGSVGKNIQYF.

The chain has TRBV3-1 (or the pseudogene TRBV3-2) and TRBJ2-2; 7 bases agree with TRBD2. The germline V gene has CDR1 LGHDT and CDR2 YNNKEL (reference sequence). This CDR3 has 16 residues. V lost 0 bases to trimming and J lost 0 bases; unmatched junction nucleotides: 1. For the CDR3, the DNA is TGTGCCAGCAGCCAAGAGCGGGGGACGAACACCGGGGAGCTGTTTTTT. Translated: CASSQERGTNTGELFF.

V and J are TRBV6-5 and TRBJ2-3; no reliable D call. The CDR3 consists of 13 residues. V dropped 6 bases and J dropped 4 bases, with 11 bases sitting between them. The germline CDR1 and CDR2 sequences are MNHEY and SVGAGI. CDR3 coding DNA: TGTGCCAGCAGGAGCCTACCCTCAGATACGCAGTATTTT. As protein: CASRSLPSDTQYF.

As DNA, the CDR3 is TGTGCCAGCAGCCTGACAGTATCCCGCCAAGAGACCCAGTACTTC. As protein: CASSLTVSRQETQYF. The J gene is TRBJ2-5, the V gene TRBV7-6; maybe TRBD1 (5 bases). The CDR3 runs 15 residues. Germline assignment: CDR1 SGHVS and CDR2 FNYEAQ. Trimming removed 5 bases at V and 1 base at J, with 14 bases between. The whole variable domain, filled in from reference TRBV7-6 and TRBJ2-5, reads GAGVSQSPRYKVTKRGQDVALRCDPISGHVSLYWYRQALGQGPEFLTYFNYEAQQDKSGLPNDRFSAERPEGSISTLTIQRTEQRDSAMYRCASSLTVSRQETQYFGPGTRLLVL.

This chain joins TRBV4-3 and TRBJ1-2, with 8 bases fitting TRBD1. Germline V gene data show CDR1 as LGHNA and CDR2 as YSLEER. The trim removed 0 bases at V and 6 bases at J, leaving 6 bases unmatched. The CDR3 has 15 amino acids. The CDR3 reads CASSQEVRGQDGYTF. CDR3 sequence (DNA): TGCGCCAGCAGCCAAGAGGTCAGGGGGCAGGATGGCTACACCTTC.

V is TRBV6-4 and J is TRBJ1-6, with D maybe TRBD1 (6 bases). Per the germline V gene, CDR1 is MRHNA and CDR2 is SNTAGT. CDR3 length: 17 amino acids. V lost 4 bases to trimming and J lost 4 bases, with 17 bases between them. The CDR3 here is CASSGTAGASYNSPLHF. In nucleotides, the CDR3 is TGTGCCAGCAGTGGCACCGCGGGGGCCTCTTATAATTCACCCCTCCACTTT.

This clone was seen only a few times. V usage is TRBV7-2 and J usage is TRBJ1-6, with D possibly TRBD1 on 5 matching bases. The CDR3 totals 15 residues. V dropped 1 base and J dropped 10 bases, with 14 bases sitting between them. Germline loops: CDR1 SGHTA, CDR2 FQGNSA. CDR3: CASSLGGFRYSPLHF. CDR3 coding DNA: TGTGCCAGCAGCTTAGGGGGCTTTCGGTACTCACCCCTCCACTTT.

V usage is TRBV9 and J usage is TRBJ2-1; tentatively, D is TRBD2 (6 bases). Trimming cost V 3 bases and J 0 bases, with 10 bases left between them. The CDR3 has 15 residues. Germline V gene data show CDR1 as SGDLS and CDR2 as YYNGEE. The CDR3 loop reads CASSAGGSSYNEQFF. The CDR3 nucleotides read TGTGCCAGCAGCGCCGGGGGTAGCTCCTACAATGAGCAGTTCTTC.

This chain connects TRBV4-3 to TRBJ1-4; D might be TRBD1 (5 bases). V gave up 0 bases and J gave up 5 bases, with 13 bases separating them. This CDR3 has 16 amino acids. The germline CDR1 and CDR2 sequences are LGHNA and YSLEER. The CDR3 region has the DNA TGCGCCAGCAGCCAAGAGATCCAGGGCCAGAATGAAAAACTGTTTTTT. It codes for CASSQEIQGQNEKLFF.

This clone was seen only once. This chain connects TRBV3-1 (or the pseudogene TRBV3-2) to TRBJ2-1, with TRBD1 matching 10 bases. Germline V gives CDR1 LGHDT, CDR2 YNNKEL (reference sequence). CDR3 size: 14 residues. V was clipped by 10 bases and J by 5 bases; unmatched bases: 8. CDR3 sequence reads: CATRDRGSDNEQFF. CDR3 nucleotide sequence: TGTGCCACCCGGGACAGGGGATCCGACAATGAGCAGTTCTTC.

The rearrangement links TRBV9 to TRBJ2-1, with 7 bases fitting TRBD2. In germline, CDR1 is SGDLS, CDR2 YYNGEE. There are 16 residues in the CDR3. J gave up 3 bases and V 4 bases, and 10 bases lay outside the gene matches. The CDR3 DNA is TGTGCCAGCAGCACTGGGACTAACTTAATCTACAATGAGCAGTTCTTC. Encoded protein: CASSTGTNLIYNEQFF.